The present entry profiles one T cell receptor (beta chain) with its context. The sample is drawn from a study of spatial heterogeneity in lung cancer. TCRdb reprocessed the 5' RACE reads via MiXCR and lists one record per CDR3 protein. The repertoire holds just under 95,000 distinct CDR3 sequences, with approximately 12% as singletons. Per germline, CDR1 SQVTM and CDR2 ANQGSEA. V was shortened by 0 bases and J by 2 bases, with 4 bases between the two germline ends. The length of the CDR3 is 12 residues. Time point described: sample taken at primary tumor resection. The specimen comprised PBMCs, sampled at surgery. This TCR derives from a male donor with early-stage non-small cell lung cancer. The J gene is TRBJ2-5, the V gene TRBV29-1; D not certain. CDR3 DNA sequence: TGCAGCGTTGAAGATCTTCAAGAGACCCAGTACTTC. Its translation is CSVEDLQETQYF.